The 9 T cell receptor beta chains below were found in one sample sequenced in a study of vaccination effects on CD4 cells after COVID-19. For these TCRs, the target antigens are not known. This table comes from immunoSEQ multiplex PCR, and its TCRdb copy is limited to in-frame clones, with some not included. The sample yields approximately 40,000 clones, 73% seen once. Viral peptide pool expansion of antigen-specific CD4+ T cells preceded sequencing in the ViraFEST assay. The culture ran for around nine days before CD4+ T cells were isolated. This individual contracted SARS-CoV-2 between March and December 2020, as verified by PCR. Specimen: CD4+ T cells from PBMCs cultured with a peptide pool, collected before COVID-19 vaccination. The receptor source for this set is a human donor who had a prior SARS-CoV-2 infection.

The chain recombines TRBV9 with TRBJ2-2; 7 bases are shared with TRBD1. Germline loops: CDR1 SGDLS, CDR2 YYNGEE. This CDR3 contains 15 residues. After removal of 1 base from V and 1 base from J, the junction contained 1 base not matched to a gene. CDR3 residues: CASSVRGLNTGELFF. The CDR3 DNA reads TGTGCCAGCAGCGTAAGGGGGCTGAACACCGGGGAGCTGTTTTTT.

The chain has TRBV3-1 (or the pseudogene TRBV3-2) and TRBJ2-5; 15 bases line up with TRBD2. With 4 bases clipped from V and 5 bases from J, the junction kept 5 bases outside the gene matches. This CDR3 comprises 16 residues. Germline CDR1 reads LGHDT; CDR2 reads YNNKEL (reference sequence). The CDR3 bases are TGTGCCAGCAGCCGGGGGACTAGCGGGAGGTGGGAGACCCAGTACTTC. Encoded protein: CASSRGTSGRWETQYF.

This rearrangement joins TRBV11-3 to TRBJ1-1, with 7 nucleotides matching TRBD1. In germline, CDR1 is SGHNT, CDR2 YENEEA. The trim removed 0 bases at V and 4 bases at J, leaving 2 bases unmatched. The length of the CDR3 is 14 residues. DNA of the CDR3: TGTGCCAGCAGCTTAGAAGGGGGCGGCACTGAAGCTTTCTTT. Protein: CASSLEGGGTEAFF.

J is TRBJ2-7 and V is TRBV29-1; TRBD2 aligns across 12 bases. J lost 1 base, V lost 5 bases, and 3 bases had no gene match. From germline, CDR1 is SQVTM and CDR2 ANQGSEA. The CDR3 has 14 amino acids. CDR3 sequence reads: CSVRGLAGSYEQYF. The CDR3 DNA follows: TGCAGCGTTCGGGGACTAGCGGGTTCCTACGAGCAGTACTTC.

The rearrangement links TRBV7-9 to TRBJ2-6; D remains unclear. The CDR3 length is 17 residues. The germline V gene has CDR1 SEHNR and CDR2 FQNEAQ (reference sequence). Trimming stripped 5 bases from V and 1 base from J, with 15 bases between. The CDR3 region is CASSRRYSRSGANVLTF. In nucleotides, the CDR3 is TGTGCCAGCAGCCGGCGTTATTCCAGATCTGGGGCCAACGTCCTGACTTTC.

The chain has TRBV10-3 and TRBJ2-5, with unresolved D. In germline, CDR1 is ENHRY, CDR2 SYGVKD. The CDR3 is made up of 15 amino acids. With 0 bases removed from V and 2 bases from J, the gap between germline ends came to 10 bases. The CDR3 DNA reads TGTGCCATCAGTGAGTCGAGGACGCAGCAAGAGACCCAGTACTTC. Residues: CAISESRTQQETQYF.

This clone was counted a few times. The CDR3 nucleotides read TGTGCCAGCAGCGTAAGCATGAACACTGAAGCTTTCTTT. It codes for CASSVSMNTEAFF. V and J are TRBV2 and TRBJ1-1, with no clear D. In germline, CDR1 is SNHLY, CDR2 FYNNEI. This CDR3 has 13 residues. Trimming left V 6 bases short and J 0 bases short, with 8 bases between.

The chain carries TRBV20-1 and TRBJ2-3; D remains ambiguous. Per the germline V gene, CDR1 is DFQATT and CDR2 is SNEGSKA (reference sequence). This CDR3 is built from 11 residues. Between the trimmed V and J ends, which lost 6 bases and 2 bases, there was a span of 6 bases. For the CDR3, the DNA is TGCAGTGCCGCCTCCACAGATACGCAGTATTTT. This sequence encodes CSAASTDTQYF.

The V gene is TRBV6-5, the J gene TRBJ2-4, with 8 bases fitting TRBD1. Trimming took 4 bases from V and 8 from J; bases not matched to a gene: 7. The CDR3 has 14 residues. Germline V gene sequence: CDR1 MNHEY, CDR2 SVGAGI. The CDR3 reads CASSSFTGGDIQYF. The CDR3 nucleotides read TGTGCCAGCAGTTCTTTTACAGGGGGTGACATTCAGTACTTC.